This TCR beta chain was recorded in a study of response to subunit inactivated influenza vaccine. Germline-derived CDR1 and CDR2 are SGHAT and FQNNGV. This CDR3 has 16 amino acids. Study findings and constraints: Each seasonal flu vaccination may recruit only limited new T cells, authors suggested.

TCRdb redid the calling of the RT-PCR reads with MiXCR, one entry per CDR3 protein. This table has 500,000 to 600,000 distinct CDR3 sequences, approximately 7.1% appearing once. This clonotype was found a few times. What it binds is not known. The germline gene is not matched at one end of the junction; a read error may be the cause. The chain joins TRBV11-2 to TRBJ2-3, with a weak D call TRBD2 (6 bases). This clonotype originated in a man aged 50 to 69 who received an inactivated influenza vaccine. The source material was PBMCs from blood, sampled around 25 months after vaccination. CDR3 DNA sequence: TGTGCCAGCAGCTTAAACCCCCTTGGGGGGACTTATCTGGCGACTTTT. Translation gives CASSLNPLGGTYLATF.